Listed below are T cell receptor beta chains from one sample, sequenced in a study of response to subunit inactivated influenza vaccine. One entry per CDR3 protein, called by TCRdb with MiXCR from the RT-PCR reads. The sample shows some 640,000 distinct CDR3 sequences, 14% of them seen only once. This sample comprised PBMCs from blood, obtained around 14 days before vaccination. Receptors originate from a man in his forties or fifties who received an inactivated influenza vaccine. Each CDR3 is given with its conserved first and last residue. The order of the fields is J gene, V gene, CDR3 protein.

J: TRBJ1-2; V: TRBV14; CDR3: CASSQDVEGRATF
J: TRBJ2-2; V: TRBV27; CDR3: CASRRGSDTGELFF
J: TRBJ2-1; V: TRBV5-1; CDR3: CASSLFTSGIGQFF
J: TRBJ2-1; V: TRBV27; CDR3: CASSLSGASNSYHEQFF
J: TRBJ2-7; V: TRBV7-2; CDR3: CASSLLGDPEQYF
J: TRBJ2-4; V: TRBV6-2/TRBV6-3; CDR3: CASRTTGTHIQYF
J: TRBJ2-5; V: TRBV6-5; CDR3: CASSYSIRDDQETQYF
J: TRBJ2-2; V: TRBV19; CDR3: CASRRVHTTNTGELFF
J: TRBJ2-5; V: TRBV20-1; CDR3: CSASSSQETQYF
J: TRBJ2-7; V: TRBV7-2; CDR3: CASSRTSLSYEQYF
J: TRBJ1-5; V: TRBV12-3/TRBV12-4; CDR3: CASSAGGMGNQPQHF
J: TRBJ2-3; V: TRBV10-3; CDR3: CATTGGDTQYF
J: TRBJ2-1; V: TRBV20-1; CDR3: CSARPSYNEQFF
J: TRBJ2-7; V: TRBV7-2; CDR3: CASSLSPAGEQYF
J: TRBJ1-2; V: TRBV4-3; CDR3: CASSQDLGAKDGYTF
J: TRBJ2-7; V: TRBV18; CDR3: CASSPPAQGHGEQYF
J: TRBJ2-3; V: TRBV29-1; CDR3: CSVARAGYTDTQYF
J: TRBJ2-1; V: TRBV24-1; CDR3: CATSDWTSGRGNEQFF
J: TRBJ1-1; V: TRBV2; CDR3: CASTGTDRIVEAFF
J: TRBJ2-1; V: TRBV6-2/TRBV6-3; CDR3: CASSLMDRGLANEQFF
J: TRBJ1-2; V: TRBV18; CDR3: CASSLTTGSYTF
J: TRBJ2-3; V: TRBV4-1; CDR3: CASSQVPGTGEDTQYF
J: TRBJ1-2; V: TRBV5-1; CDR3: CASSLGGGGVYGYTF
J: TRBJ2-6; V: TRBV5-1; CDR3: CASSLGQTSGANVLTF
J: TRBJ2-3; V: TRBV4-2; CDR3: CASTTGANSADTQYF
J: TRBJ2-7; V: TRBV20-1; CDR3: CSARGAAGVKDEQYF
J: TRBJ2-1; V: TRBV2; CDR3: CASSETTGHLRGPQFNEQFF
J: TRBJ2-7; V: TRBV28; CDR3: CASSPFGGREQYF
J: TRBJ2-2; V: TRBV29-1; CDR3: CSVEDLVTGGAGELFF
J: TRBJ1-1; V: TRBV6-1; CDR3: CASSRTPYTEAFF
J: TRBJ1-6; V: TRBV6-5; CDR3: CASSYSGHRSSYNSPLHF
J: TRBJ1-5; V: TRBV24-1; CDR3: CATSRYGGPNQPQHF
J: TRBJ2-3; V: TRBV11-1; CDR3: CASSYPPRLAGVRDTQYF
J: TRBJ2-3; V: TRBV5-1; CDR3: CASSLGAGGPPDTQYF
J: TRBJ1-6; V: TRBV2; CDR3: CASSSGQGFSPLHF
J: TRBJ2-2; V: TRBV19; CDR3: CASSIANRNTGELFF
J: TRBJ2-5; V: TRBV4-3; CDR3: CASSHVGTGKETQYF
J: TRBJ2-3; V: TRBV27; CDR3: CASRKARETDTQYF
J: TRBJ1-2; V: TRBV12-3/TRBV12-4; CDR3: CASSPPGQGWFDTF
J: TRBJ2-7; V: TRBV19; CDR3: CASTSPGTSYEQYF
J: TRBJ2-1; V: TRBV6-1; CDR3: CASKTPKNNEQFF
J: TRBJ2-7; V: TRBV15; CDR3: CATSRGTGSYEQYF
J: TRBJ2-1; V: TRBV29-1; CDR3: CSVDFWGEAGGLTDEQFF
J: TRBJ2-7; V: TRBV12-3/TRBV12-4; CDR3: CASSPRTGLPHEQYF
J: TRBJ2-1; V: TRBV6-2/TRBV6-3; CDR3: CASSSMAGAYNEQFF
J: TRBJ2-2; V: TRBV20-1; CDR3: CSARRGFNTGELFF
J: TRBJ2-3; V: TRBV5-1; CDR3: CASSLGLAGLGGTQYF
J: TRBJ2-3; V: TRBV12-3/TRBV12-4; CDR3: CASSLRRGGRVTDTQYF
J: TRBJ2-7; V: TRBV6-1; CDR3: CASIEGTVAYEQYF
J: TRBJ1-1; V: TRBV12-3/TRBV12-4; CDR3: CASSFTGGYAEAFF
J: TRBJ1-1; V: TRBV28; CDR3: CASSFTGLMNTEAFF
J: TRBJ2-1; V: TRBV29-1; CDR3: CSVGTSGFYNEQFF
J: TRBJ1-1; V: TRBV30; CDR3: CAWSLKRPGWNTEAFF
J: TRBJ2-2; V: TRBV5-1; CDR3: CASSLSGTDTGELFF
J: TRBJ2-2; V: TRBV20-1; CDR3: CSARRRDTGELFF
J: TRBJ2-7; V: TRBV12-3/TRBV12-4; CDR3: CASRLAGGSYEQYF
J: TRBJ2-5; V: TRBV12-3/TRBV12-4; CDR3: CASGTYQETQYF